This entry lists 2 T cell receptor beta chains sequenced from one sample in a study of cytomegalovirus exposure and HLA in healthy donors. The PCR had 60 Vbeta and 13 Jbeta primers. Assay used: immunoSEQ multiplex PCR; TCRdb lists only in-frame clones, some missing. The table lists 100,000 to 150,000 clones, about three quarters of them singletons. Material: PBMCs. These receptors came from a female donor in good health and CMV-seronegative.

This sequence joins TRBV5-1 and TRBJ2-3, with 7 bases lining up with TRBD1. Germline-derived CDR1 and CDR2 are SGHRS and YFSETQ. The CDR3 loop spans 15 amino acids. Trimming removed 5 bases from V and 3 bases from J; junction bases left unmatched: 9. The CDR3 DNA sequence: TGCGCCAGCAGTCCTCCGGGACAGAGGACAGATACGCAGTATTTT. The encoded protein is CASSPPGQRTDTQYF.

The V call is TRBV4-1, the J call TRBJ2-3; no firm D call. The germline CDR1 and CDR2 sequences are MGHRA and YSYEKL. The CDR3 consists of 14 residues. Trimming removed 3 bases at V and 0 bases at J, with 7 bases between. In nucleotides, the CDR3 is TGCGCCAGCAGCCATGGCATAAGCACAGATACGCAGTATTTT. Residues: CASSHGISTDTQYF.